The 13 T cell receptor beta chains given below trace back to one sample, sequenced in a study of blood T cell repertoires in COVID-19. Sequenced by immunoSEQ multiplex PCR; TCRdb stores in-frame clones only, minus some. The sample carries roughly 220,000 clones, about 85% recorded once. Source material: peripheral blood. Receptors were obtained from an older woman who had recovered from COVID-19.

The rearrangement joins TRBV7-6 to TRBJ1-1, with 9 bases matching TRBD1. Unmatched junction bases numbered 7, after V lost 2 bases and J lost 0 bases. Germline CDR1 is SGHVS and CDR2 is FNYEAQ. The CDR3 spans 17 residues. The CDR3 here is CASSLTPGQGMNTEAFF. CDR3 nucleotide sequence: TGTGCCAGCAGCTTAACCCCGGGACAGGGAATGAACACTGAAGCTTTCTTT. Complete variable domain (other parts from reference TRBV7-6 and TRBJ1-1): GAGVSQSPRYKVTKRGQDVALRCDPISGHVSLYWYRQALGQGPEFLTYFNYEAQQDKSGLPNDRFSAERPEGSISTLTIQRTEQRDSAMYRCASSLTPGQGMNTEAFFGQGTRLTVV.

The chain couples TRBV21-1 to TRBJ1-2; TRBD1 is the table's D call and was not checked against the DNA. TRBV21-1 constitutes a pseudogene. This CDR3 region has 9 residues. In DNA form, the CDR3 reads TGTGCCAGCTTACAGGATTACACCTTC. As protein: CASLQDYTF.

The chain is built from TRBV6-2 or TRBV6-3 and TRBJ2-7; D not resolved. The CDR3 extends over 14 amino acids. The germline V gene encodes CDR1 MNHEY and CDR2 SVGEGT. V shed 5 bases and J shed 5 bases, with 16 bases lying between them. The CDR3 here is CASSRNLVNDEQYF. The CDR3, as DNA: TGTGCCAGCAGTCGAAATCTAGTGAACGACGAGCAGTACTTC.

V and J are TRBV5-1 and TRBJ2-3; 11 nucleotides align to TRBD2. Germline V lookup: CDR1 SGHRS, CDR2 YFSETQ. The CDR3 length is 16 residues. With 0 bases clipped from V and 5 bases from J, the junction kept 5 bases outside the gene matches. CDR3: CASSLVAGGPGDTQYF. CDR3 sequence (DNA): TGCGCCAGCAGCTTGGTAGCGGGGGGGCCTGGAGATACGCAGTATTTT.

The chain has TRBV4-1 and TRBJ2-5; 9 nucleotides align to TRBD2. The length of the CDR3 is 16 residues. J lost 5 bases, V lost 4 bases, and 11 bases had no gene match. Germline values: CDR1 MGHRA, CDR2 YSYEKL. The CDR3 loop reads CASSRGRAGGPETQYF. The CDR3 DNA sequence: TGCGCCAGCAGCCGGGGACGGGCGGGGGGGCCGGAGACCCAGTACTTC.

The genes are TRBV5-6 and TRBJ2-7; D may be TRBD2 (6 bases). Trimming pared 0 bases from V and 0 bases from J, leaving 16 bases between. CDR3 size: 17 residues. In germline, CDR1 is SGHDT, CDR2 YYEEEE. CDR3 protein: CASSLGLGGASSYEQYF. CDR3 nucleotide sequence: TGTGCCAGCAGCTTGGGGCTGGGCGGGGCTAGCTCCTACGAGCAGTACTTC. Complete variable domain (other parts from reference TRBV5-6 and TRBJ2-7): DAGVTQSPTHLIKTRGQQVTLRCSPKSGHDTVSWYQQALGQGPQFIFQYYEEEERQRGNFPDRFSGHQFPNYSSELNVNALLLGDSALYLCASSLGLGGASSYEQYFGPGTRLTVT.

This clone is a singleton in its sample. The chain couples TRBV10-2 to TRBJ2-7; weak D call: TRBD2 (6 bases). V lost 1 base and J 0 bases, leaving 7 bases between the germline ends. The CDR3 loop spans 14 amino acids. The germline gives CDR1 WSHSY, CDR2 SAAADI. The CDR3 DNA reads TGCGCCAGCAGTGAGTTCGGGAGCTCCTACGAGCAGTACTTC. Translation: CASSEFGSSYEQYF.

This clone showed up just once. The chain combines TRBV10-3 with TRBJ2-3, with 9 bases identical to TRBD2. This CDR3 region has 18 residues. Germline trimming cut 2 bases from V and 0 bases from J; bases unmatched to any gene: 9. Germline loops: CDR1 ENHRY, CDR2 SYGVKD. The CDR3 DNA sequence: TGTGCCATCAGTGAGCGCCAGGCTAGCGGGACTAGCACAGATACGCAGTATTTT. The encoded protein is CAISERQASGTSTDTQYF.

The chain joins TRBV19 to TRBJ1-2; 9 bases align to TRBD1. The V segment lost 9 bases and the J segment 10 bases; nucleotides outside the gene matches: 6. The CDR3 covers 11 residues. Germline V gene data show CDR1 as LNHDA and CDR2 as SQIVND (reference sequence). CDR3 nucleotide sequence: TGTGCCAGCCGGGACAGGGTGGACTACACCTTC. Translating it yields CASRDRVDYTF.

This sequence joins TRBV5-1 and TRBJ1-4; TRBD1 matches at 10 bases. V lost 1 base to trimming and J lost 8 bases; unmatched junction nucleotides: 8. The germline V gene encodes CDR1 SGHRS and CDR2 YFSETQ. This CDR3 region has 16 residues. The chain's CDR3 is CASSLTSTGGREKLFF. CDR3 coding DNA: TGCGCCAGCAGCTTGACCTCGACAGGGGGCAGAGAAAAACTGTTTTTT.

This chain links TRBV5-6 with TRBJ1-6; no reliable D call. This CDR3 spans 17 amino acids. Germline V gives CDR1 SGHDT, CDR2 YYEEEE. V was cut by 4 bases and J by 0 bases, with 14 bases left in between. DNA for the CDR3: TGTGCCAGCAGCCTACTCGGCGGGAGCTCCTATAATTCACCCCTCCACTTT. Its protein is CASSLLGGSSYNSPLHF.

The CDR3 nucleotides are TGCAGTGCTGAGAATCAAGAGACCCAGTACTTC. This codes for CSAENQETQYF. The chain couples TRBV20-1 to TRBJ2-5; D not resolved. V was shortened by 5 bases and J by 2 bases, with 6 bases between the two germline ends. CDR1 is DFQATT and CDR2 is SNEGSKA in the germline V gene (reference sequence). The CDR3 is made up of 11 amino acids.

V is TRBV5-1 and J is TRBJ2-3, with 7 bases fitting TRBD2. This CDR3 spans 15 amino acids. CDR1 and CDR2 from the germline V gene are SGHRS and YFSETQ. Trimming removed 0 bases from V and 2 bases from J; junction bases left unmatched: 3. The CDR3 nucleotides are TGCGCCAGCAGCTTGGATGGACTAGACACAGATACGCAGTATTTT. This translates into CASSLDGLDTDTQYF.